Listed here are 12 T cell receptor beta chains from one sample, sequenced in a study of T cell responses to AZD1222 COVID-19 vaccine. Profiled with immunoSEQ multiplex PCR; TCRdb holds only in-frame clones, not every one. The sample includes about 180,000 clones, approximately 86% seen only once; the top ten take under 14%. The sequencing here drew on peripheral blood, taken 28 days after the second AZD1222 dose. These receptors were collected from an adult who received the AZD1222 COVID-19 vaccine.

Only one count was recorded for this clone. The chain recombines TRBV9 with TRBJ2-3; 15 bases are a match to TRBD2. The junction had 10 bases not matched to a gene; V was cut back by 4 bases and J by 4 bases. CDR3 length: 18 residues. Per the germline V gene, CDR1 is SGDLS and CDR2 is YYNGEE. CDR3 sequence reads: CASSHSGLAGGPSDTQYF. CDR3 sequence (DNA): TGTGCCAGCAGCCATTCCGGACTAGCGGGGGGGCCATCAGATACGCAGTATTTT.

This chain joins TRBV18 and TRBJ1-1; D is undetermined. Per germline, CDR1 KGHSH and CDR2 LQKENI. This CDR3 has 11 amino acids. The CDR3 here is CVTTLNTEAFF. The CDR3 DNA sequence: TGTGTGACCACCCTGAACACTGAAGCTTTCTTT.

This clone was detected once. The rearrangement links TRBV18 to TRBJ2-7; D possibly uses TRBD1 or TRBD2 (5 bases each). CDR1 and CDR2 (germline): KGHSH, LQKENI. The length of the CDR3 is 15 residues. Trimming took off 0 bases at V and 2 bases at J, with 11 bases between the two ends. The CDR3 protein is CASSPPAQGAYEQYF. The CDR3, as DNA: TGTGCCAGCTCACCACCGGCCCAGGGAGCCTACGAGCAGTACTTC.

This clone came up once. The chain is built from TRBV9 and TRBJ2-2; the D call may be TRBD1 or TRBD2 (6 bases each). Germline CDR1 reads SGDLS; CDR2 reads YYNGEE. V was clipped by 3 bases and J by 3 bases, with 9 bases between them. The CDR3 is 14 amino acids. Written as DNA, the CDR3 is TGTGCCAGCAGCGCAAGGGGGGACACCGGGGAGCTGTTTTTT. Its protein is CASSARGDTGELFF.

The J gene is TRBJ1-1, the V gene TRBV5-1, with D uncertain. V was pared by 2 bases and J by 5 bases, with 16 bases between. This CDR3 comprises 15 residues. CDR1 SGHRS and CDR2 YFSETQ come from the germline V gene. CDR3 sequence reads: CASSFLDSGRTEAFF. The CDR3 nucleotides read TGCGCCAGCAGCTTTCTGGACTCCGGACGGACTGAAGCTTTCTTT.

The CDR3 loop reads CASSPKGGGNTIYF. The CDR3 bases are TGTGCCAGCTCACCCAAGGGGGGCGGAAACACCATATATTTT. J is TRBJ1-3 and V is TRBV18; D is possibly TRBD1 (6 bases). The CDR3 length is 14 residues. The ends were cut back, 3 bases at V and 4 bases at J, with 10 bases in the middle. Germline V gene lookup returns CDR1 KGHSH and CDR2 LQKENI.

The J gene is TRBJ2-5, the V gene TRBV6-1; possibly TRBD1 for D (5 bases). From germline, CDR1 is MNHNS and CDR2 SASEGT. The V gene lost 1 base and the J gene lost 3 bases, with 9 bases spanning the gap. CDR3 length: 14 amino acids. The CDR3 here is CASSEGGVEETQYF. CDR3 bases: TGTGCCAGCAGTGAAGGGGGCGTGGAAGAGACCCAGTACTTC.

This chain joins TRBV5-1 and TRBJ1-2; 7 nucleotides align to TRBD1. Per germline, CDR1 SGHRS and CDR2 YFSETQ. V was clipped by 0 bases and J by 5 bases; unmatched bases: 7. The CDR3 consists of 15 residues. The CDR3 coding sequence is TGCGCCAGCAGCTTGGACCAGGGGGTCGGTTATGGCTACACCTTC. Translating gives CASSLDQGVGYGYTF.

The V and J genes are TRBV7-9 and TRBJ2-2; D gene unclear. Germline V gene lookup returns CDR1 SEHNR and CDR2 FQNEAQ (reference sequence). The V end was cut by 5 bases, the J end by 9 bases, with 13 bases between. The CDR3 length is 13 residues. CDR3 nucleotides: TGTGCCAGCAGCACAGACTCCTCCCGGGAGCTGTTTTTT. It specifies CASSTDSSRELFF.

V gene TRBV7-8 combines with J gene TRBJ2-1; tentatively, D is TRBD2 (6 bases). CDR3 size: 16 residues. Germline V gives CDR1 SGHVS, CDR2 FQNEAQ. Between the trimmed V and J ends, which lost 1 base and 8 bases, there was a span of 18 bases. The CDR3 nucleotides read TGTGCCAGCAGCTTAGGTAGACTAGTATTTGTGGATGAGCAGTTCTTC. This gives the protein CASSLGRLVFVDEQFF.

V and J are TRBV2 and TRBJ2-5; 10 bases agree with TRBD2. There are 13 residues in the CDR3. V trimming: 7 bases; J trimming: 1 base; junction bases outside the gene matches: 0. Germline loops: CDR1 SNHLY, CDR2 FYNNEI. CDR3 sequence: CASKRGGQETQYF. The CDR3, as DNA: TGTGCCAGCAAGCGGGGGGGCCAAGAGACCCAGTACTTC.

The V gene is TRBV7-3, the J gene TRBJ2-5; either TRBD1 or TRBD2 may supply D (6 bases each). This CDR3 comprises 14 residues. V was shortened by 1 base and J by 4 bases, with 10 bases between the two germline ends. Germline V gene sequence: CDR1 SGHTA, CDR2 FQGTGA. The CDR3 sequence is CASSLIGGRETQYF. The CDR3 DNA is TGTGCCAGCAGCTTAATTGGGGGGCGAGAGACCCAGTACTTC.